The rows below give T cell receptor beta chains drawn from one sample of a study of blood T cell repertoires in COVID-19. TCRdb's table, derived via immunoSEQ multiplex PCR, lists solely in-frame clones and lacks some. The table has approximately 160,000 clones, 83% seen once. The sequenced sample was PBMCs or T cells enriched from blood (not recorded which). The receptors shown here come from a woman aged 45-65 years who had recovered from COVID-19. Each CDR3 is given with its conserved first and last residue. The D gene is left open where the match is weak. Clone sizes are given selectively: once, few, many, or a class where the clone is expanded.

clone size	V gene	D gene	J gene	CDR3 DNA	CDR3 protein
.	TRBV5-1	.	TRBJ1-1	TGCGCCAGCAGCTTGAGTCCCTTGGAGACTGAAGCTTTCTTT	CASSLSPLETEAFF
.	TRBV7-9	.	TRBJ2-5	TGTGCCAGCAGCTTAGTCCGAGGAGGGAAGGAGACCCAGTACTTC	CASSLVRGGKETQYF
.	TRBV5-1	TRBD2	TRBJ2-1	TGCGCCAGCAGCTTGGTCCTAGCGGGGGCCTACAATGAGCAGTTCTTC	CASSLVLAGAYNEQFF
.	TRBV5-1	TRBD1	TRBJ1-4	TGCGCCAGCAGCTCCGGGACAGAGGGTGGAAAACTGTTTTTT	CASSSGTEGGKLFF
.	TRBV7-2	.	TRBJ1-3	TGTGCCAGCAGCCCGGCGGACAACTCTGGAAACACCATATATTTT	CASSPADNSGNTIYF
.	TRBV4-1	TRBD1	TRBJ2-1	TGCGCCAGCAGCCACGGCAAGGGGGCGCGGGCATACAATGAGCAGTTCTTC	CASSHGKGARAYNEQFF
.	TRBV7-9	TRBD1	TRBJ1-2	TGTGCCAGCAGCTTAGGCCGACAGGGCCGCGGCTACACCTTC	CASSLGRQGRGYTF
.	TRBV3-1/TRBV3-2	TRBD1	TRBJ1-3	TGTGCCAGCAGCCAACGGACAGGGTTAGCAGGAAACACCATATATTTT	CASSQRTGLAGNTIYF
.	TRBV28	.	TRBJ1-2	TGTGCCAGCAGTGTGCAGGGGATCGGAAAATCTATTGGCTACACCTTC	CASSVQGIGKSIGYTF
.	TRBV5-6	.	TRBJ2-3	TGTGCCAGCAGCTTCGGGGGAGATACGCAGTATTTT	CASSFGGDTQYF
.	TRBV2	.	TRBJ1-6	TGTGCCAGCACTCAGGAACCGATTTCACCCCTCCACTTT	CASTQEPISPLHF
.	TRBV7-2	.	TRBJ1-5	TGTGCCAGCAGCTTAGCAGGGGTTTCAAATCAGCCCCAGCATTTT	CASSLAGVSNQPQHF
once	TRBV5-8	TRBD2	TRBJ2-3	TGTGCCAGCAGCTTGGGGGATACTAGCGGGGGCACAGATACGCAGTATTTT	CASSLGDTSGGTDTQYF
.	TRBV6-6	TRBD1	TRBJ1-2	TGTGCCAGCATTCCCTGGGGACAGGCTGAGGGCTACACCTTC	CASIPWGQAEGYTF
.	TRBV5-6	.	TRBJ1-6	TGTGCCAGCAGCTTAGTGGCAAGTGGCCGTCCCCTCCACTTT	CASSLVASGRPLHF
.	TRBV5-1	.	TRBJ1-6	TGCGCCAGCGCAATGGGGACAAGTAATTCACCCCTCCACTTT	CASAMGTSNSPLHF
once	TRBV27	.	TRBJ2-3	TGTGCCAGCAGTTTGAGGGTTGATGGGACAGATACGCAGTATTTT	CASSLRVDGTDTQYF
once	TRBV9	TRBD1	TRBJ1-1	TGTGCCAGCAGCGTAACTCAGGGGGACACTGAAGCTTTCTTT	CASSVTQGDTEAFF
.	TRBV7-8	.	TRBJ1-5	TGTGCCAGCAGCTATGACCCTTTGGGGGGGGGCAATCAGCCCCAGCATTTT	CASSYDPLGGGNQPQHF
few	TRBV12-3/TRBV12-4	TRBD1	TRBJ1-2	TGTGCCAGCAGTCCAGGACAGGGGGCTGAAACCTTC	CASSPGQGAETF